This TCR beta chain was recovered during a study of T cell repertoires in ileal Crohn's disease. Germline loops: CDR1 SGHTA, CDR2 FQGNSA. The CDR3 runs to 13 residues. V shed 5 bases and J 2 bases; nucleotides not matched to a gene: 2. The assay was immunoSEQ multiplex PCR, and TCRdb's table has in-frame clones only and misses some. The table has 2,700 or so clones, about 70% seen once. Time point given: neoterminal ileum biopsy at postoperative endoscopy, about 6 months after surgery. This receptor was identified in an adult with Crohn's disease. The specimen sequenced was ileal tissue. The rearrangement joins TRBV7-2 to TRBJ1-2; 7 bases are shared with TRBD1. CDR3 nucleotides: TGTGCCAGCAGCGTGGGACAGAACTATGGCTACACCTTC. This translates into CASSVGQNYGYTF.